The present T cell receptor beta chain was sequenced within a study of radiotherapy plus CTLA-4 blockade in lung cancer. Germline V gene sequence: CDR1 ENHRY, CDR2 SYGVKD. This CDR3 contains 11 residues. V was pared by 3 bases and J by 6 bases, with 6 bases between. Sequencing was performed with immunoSEQ multiplex PCR; in TCRdb, only in-frame clones are kept and a portion is missing. The sample consists of approximately 97,000 clones, roughly 80% of them appearing once. The chain employs TRBV10-3 and TRBJ2-7; no clear D. The sequencing used peripheral blood, collected from a patient treated with radiotherapy plus ipilimumab. The origin of this receptor is a human donor with non-small cell lung cancer who had stable disease on radiotherapy plus ipilimumab. CDR3 loop: CAISEGSEQYF. CDR3 coding DNA: TGTGCCATCAGTGAAGGGTCCGAGCAGTACTTC.